This TCR beta chain was retrieved from a study of shared clonotypes between healthy human individuals. Study conclusions and caveats: Genetic and exposure-history diversity was limited by the small donor number. Sample collection involved blood only; tissue repertoires are likely different.

The genomic DNA of each subset was split evenly across several immunoSEQ plates. Replicate PCRs were loaded with around 0.3 ug DNA from unsorted PBMC, about 32,000 T cell genomes. This table comes from immunoSEQ multiplex PCR, and its TCRdb copy is limited to in-frame clones, with some not included. The repertoire holds approximately 440,000 clones, about 74% seen once, with more than 10% in the top ten. This clone was seen only once. Its antigen remains unknown. Germline and junction disagree at one end, which may indicate a read error. This CDR3 is built from 13 residues. Germline V CDR1 and CDR2: GTSNPN, SVGIG (reference sequence).

The receptor was derived from a woman aged 40 to 50 in good health. Some clones in this sample may be carry-over from other donors' samples. The sequenced sample consisted of PBMCs. V is TRBV30 and J is TRBJ2-6; TRBD1 is a possible D gene (5 bases). The CDR3 protein is CAWGVGGANVQTF. CDR3 bases: TGTGCCTGGGGTGTGGGTGGGGCCAACGTCCAGACTTTC.